A single sample gave rise to the 30 T cell receptor beta chains below, sequenced in a study of T-cell memory formation after mild COVID-19. TCRdb called the 5' RACE reads again in MiXCR, with one record for every CDR3 protein. The sample records about 360,000 distinct CDR3 sequences, 10% to 15% being singletons. Sequencing was carried out using PBMCs or a T cell subset sorted from them (not recorded which). The receptors here all came from a young man who had mild COVID-19 (a few samples of this study predate the infection). Cell type and time point are not known.

This clonotype was observed many times. The chain has TRBV7-6 and TRBJ1-2; D gene uncertain. CDR1 and CDR2 (germline): SGHVS, FNYEAQ. The CDR3 is made up of 13 amino acids. The germline V and J ends were trimmed by 1 base and 2 bases, with 5 bases remaining between them. For the CDR3, the DNA is TGTGCCAGCAGCTTAGAACAGAACTATGGCTACACCTTC. This sequence encodes CASSLEQNYGYTF.

This clonotype was seen a handful of times. The V and J genes are TRBV20-1 and TRBJ2-7, with D hard to call. This CDR3 contains 12 residues. Between the trimmed V and J ends, which lost 3 bases and 3 bases, there was a span of 9 bases. CDR1 DFQATT and CDR2 SNEGSKA come from the germline V gene (reference sequence). CDR3 loop: CSARPTVYEQYF. In DNA form, the CDR3 reads TGCAGTGCTAGGCCCACGGTCTACGAGCAGTACTTC.

This chain connects TRBV5-1 to TRBJ2-3; D uncertain. CDR1 and CDR2 from the germline V gene are SGHRS and YFSETQ. The CDR3 covers 14 residues. V lost 3 bases and J 6 bases, leaving 14 bases between the germline ends. CDR3: CASSSEPSGDTQYF. CDR3 DNA: TGCGCCAGCAGCTCCGAGCCTTCCGGGGATACGCAGTATTTT.

At least ten counts were recorded for this clonotype. The chain has TRBV7-2 and TRBJ2-5; the match to TRBD2 covers 7 bases. From germline, CDR1 is SGHTA and CDR2 FQGNSA. The CDR3 consists of 15 residues. V trimming: 2 bases; J trimming: 1 base; junction bases outside the gene matches: 4. CDR3 residues: CASSLSSSGQETQYF. DNA of the CDR3: TGTGCCAGCAGCTTATCGTCTAGCGGCCAAGAGACCCAGTACTTC.

This CDR3 is CASSFGLSGATEAFF. CDR3 DNA sequence: TGTGCCAGCAGCTTTGGACTGTCTGGGGCCACTGAAGCTTTCTTT. This chain joins TRBV7-2 and TRBJ1-1; possible D gene TRBD1, 5 bases. The CDR3 runs to 15 residues. Trimming took 3 bases from V and 4 from J, leaving 15 bases between them. The germline V gene encodes CDR1 SGHTA and CDR2 FQGNSA.

DNA of the CDR3: TGTGCCAGCAGCAAACAGGGGGAGGAGACTGAAGCTTTCTTT. Translating it yields CASSKQGEETEAFF. The chain employs TRBV7-9 and TRBJ1-1; 8 bases agree with TRBD1. The CDR3 sequence is 14 residues long. The trim removed 5 bases at V and 5 bases at J, leaving 7 bases unmatched. CDR1 and CDR2 (germline): SEHNR, FQNEAQ (reference sequence).

This clonotype was recorded at least ten times. The chain employs TRBV5-1 and TRBJ2-3; 7 bases fit TRBD1. CDR1 is SGHRS and CDR2 is YFSETQ in the germline V gene. This CDR3 region has 15 residues. V gave up 4 bases and J gave up 0 bases; unmatched junction bases: 5. The CDR3 protein is CASSPTGLSTDTQYF. The CDR3 nucleotides read TGCGCCAGCAGCCCGACAGGGCTGAGCACAGATACGCAGTATTTT.

The chain has TRBV7-9 and TRBJ2-5; TRBD2 aligns across 7 bases. This CDR3 comprises 14 residues. Unmatched junction bases numbered 8, after V lost 5 bases and J lost 5 bases. Germline V gene sequence: CDR1 SEHNR, CDR2 FQNEAQ (reference sequence). CDR3 nucleotide sequence: TGTGCCAGCAGCCCCGCGGGGGATCGGGAGACCCAGTACTTC. Translating gives CASSPAGDRETQYF.

There are a few counts of this clonotype. This sequence joins TRBV7-9 and TRBJ2-2; D is unclear. The V end was cut by 0 bases, the J end by 3 bases, with 5 bases between. The CDR3 sequence is 14 residues long. Per the germline V gene, CDR1 is SEHNR and CDR2 is FQNEAQ (reference sequence). This chain's CDR3 is CASSLALDTGELFF. The CDR3 coding sequence is TGTGCCAGCAGCTTAGCGCTGGACACCGGGGAGCTGTTTTTT.

The rearrangement links TRBV7-9 to TRBJ1-1; tentative D call: TRBD1 (5 bases). Germline loops: CDR1 SEHNR, CDR2 FQNEAQ (reference sequence). V was shortened by 1 base and J by 6 bases, with 6 bases between the two germline ends. This CDR3 spans 12 amino acids. Written as DNA, the CDR3 is TGTGCCAGCAGCTTAGTGGGGCCTGAAGCTTTCTTT. Amino acids: CASSLVGPEAFF.

The chain joins TRBV11-2 to TRBJ2-5, with a tentative D call TRBD1 (5 bases). Germline V lookup: CDR1 SGHAT, CDR2 FQNNGV. This CDR3 region has 15 residues. V lost 5 bases and J 5 bases, leaving 18 bases between the germline ends. CDR3 nucleotide sequence: TGTGCCAGCAGCCTAAGCCTCTCAGGGCGGGAGACCCAGTACTTC. It codes for CASSLSLSGRETQYF.

The chain has TRBV20-1 and TRBJ2-3; TRBD1 agrees at 7 bases. The germline V gene has CDR1 DFQATT and CDR2 SNEGSKA (reference sequence). The V and J ends lost 4 bases and 1 base, in that order; junction bases with no gene match: 5. This CDR3 spans 14 amino acids. The CDR3 DNA is TGCAGTGCTAAACAGGGGTTCGGCACAGATACGCAGTATTTT. Translated: CSAKQGFGTDTQYF.

This clonotype was counted a few times. The chain combines TRBV4-3 with TRBJ2-4; TRBD2 matches at 12 bases. Germline CDR1 reads LGHNA; CDR2 reads YSLEER. The length of the CDR3 is 22 residues. V was clipped by 0 bases and J by 0 bases; unmatched bases: 15. CDR3 in amino acids: CASSQDWRLAGALRLAKNIQYF. Written as DNA, the CDR3 is TGCGCCAGCAGCCAAGATTGGCGACTAGCGGGGGCCCTACGCCTAGCCAAAAACATTCAGTACTTC.

This sequence joins TRBV28 and TRBJ2-1, with D possibly being TRBD1 or TRBD2 (5 bases each). V gave up 3 bases and J gave up 5 bases, with 11 bases separating them. The germline gives CDR1 MDHEN, CDR2 SYDVKM. The CDR3 totals 14 residues. CDR3 DNA: TGTGCCAGCAGTTTGGGGACCGTTAACAATGAGCAGTTCTTC. Translated, it gives CASSLGTVNNEQFF. The variable domain in full, completed from reference TRBV28 and TRBJ2-1, reads DVKVTQSSRYLVKRTGEKVFLECVQDMDHENMFWYRQDPGLGLRLIYFSYDVKMKEKGDIPEGYSVSREKKERFSLILESASTNQTSMYLCASSLGTVNNEQFFGPGTRLTVL.

This clonotype was detected many times. The chain combines TRBV7-2 with TRBJ1-1, with D unresolved. V was shortened by 4 bases and J by 4 bases, with 10 bases between the two germline ends. The CDR3 is 13 amino acids. Germline V gene data show CDR1 as SGHTA and CDR2 as FQGNSA. DNA for the CDR3: TGTGCCAGCAGCTCCCATCACGGCACTGAAGCTTTCTTT. It codes for CASSSHHGTEAFF.

The rearrangement joins TRBV9 to TRBJ1-3; D uncertain. V gave up 0 bases and J gave up 2 bases, with 18 bases separating them. The CDR3 runs 18 residues. CDR1 SGDLS and CDR2 YYNGEE come from the germline V gene. CDR3 DNA sequence: TGTGCCAGCAGCGTAGAGGCAGCTCCCGGGCGGGCTGGAAACACCATATATTTT. Translated, it gives CASSVEAAPGRAGNTIYF.

This clonotype showed up just a few times. The rearrangement joins TRBV15 to TRBJ2-5; D possibly uses TRBD1 or TRBD2 (5 bases each). The V end lost 8 bases, the J end lost 2 bases, and 12 bases lay between the germline ends. Germline V lookup: CDR1 LNHNV, CDR2 YYDKDF (reference sequence). The CDR3 has 13 amino acids. The CDR3 region is CATGWGSQETQYF. For the CDR3, the DNA is TGTGCCACCGGTTGGGGGAGTCAAGAGACCCAGTACTTC.

By sample share, this clonotype is medium-sized (0.01 to 0.1%). The chain combines TRBV12-3 or TRBV12-4 with TRBJ2-2; possible D gene TRBD1, 5 bases. The V end lost 6 bases, the J end lost 5 bases, and 7 bases lay between the germline ends. This CDR3 has 12 residues. CDR3 sequence (DNA): TGTGCCAGCAGCCAGGGAACCGGGGAGCTGTTTTTT. It yields the protein CASSQGTGELFF.

The genes are TRBV5-4 and TRBJ1-1, with D unclear. CDR3 length: 15 residues. Trimming shortened V by 0 bases and J by 1 base, and 10 bases separated the two germline ends. Per germline, CDR1 SGHNT and CDR2 YYREEE (reference sequence). CDR3 in amino acids: CASSLEPGTNTEAFF. CDR3 nucleotide sequence: TGTGCCAGCAGCTTGGAGCCGGGAACGAACACTGAAGCTTTCTTT. The full variable domain, rest sourced from reference TRBV5-4 and TRBJ1-1, is ETGVTQSPTHLIKTRGQQVTLRCSSQSGHNTVSWYQQALGQGPQFIFQYYREEENGRGNFPPRFSGLQFPNYSSELNVNALELDDSALYLCASSLEPGTNTEAFFGQGTRLTVV.

The CDR3 nucleotides read TGTGCCAGCAGCTCCAGGGGGGAGACCGGGGAGCTGTTTTTT. Protein: CASSSRGETGELFF. The chain is built from TRBV7-3 and TRBJ2-2, with TRBD1 as a possible D gene (7 bases). The CDR3 has 14 amino acids. V lost 4 bases and J lost 5, with 11 bases in between. Germline V CDR1 and CDR2: SGHTA, FQGTGA.

This clonotype was counted only a few times. The chain links TRBV7-2 to TRBJ2-7; D not certain. Germline-derived CDR1 and CDR2 are SGHTA and FQGNSA. CDR3 length: 14 residues. V lost 2 bases, J lost 3 bases, and 11 bases lay in between. The CDR3 DNA reads as TGTGCCAGCAGCTTATATTTGTTAGGCTACGAGCAGTACGTC. This encodes CASSLYLLGYEQYV.

The genes are TRBV6-4 and TRBJ1-1; the D gene is possibly TRBD1 (5 bases). Germline CDR1 is MRHNA and CDR2 is SNTAGT. V was trimmed by 2 bases and J by 0 bases, leaving 13 bases between them. CDR3 length: 16 amino acids. The CDR3 sequence: CASSDPLGDLNTEAFF. In DNA form, the CDR3 reads TGTGCCAGCAGTGACCCACTAGGGGATTTGAACACTGAAGCTTTCTTT.

The CDR3 is CASSRVMADTQYF. CDR3 nucleotide sequence: TGTGCCAGCAGCCGGGTGATGGCAGATACGCAGTATTTT. The chain combines TRBV7-2 with TRBJ2-3, with unresolved D. The CDR3 length is 13 residues. Per the germline V gene, CDR1 is SGHTA and CDR2 is FQGNSA. V was trimmed by 5 bases and J by 4 bases, leaving 10 bases between them.

This clonotype has a count of ten or more. The V gene is TRBV7-2, the J gene TRBJ2-5; maybe TRBD1 (5 bases). The ends were cut back, 3 bases at V and 3 bases at J, with 8 bases in the middle. The CDR3 runs to 13 residues. CDR1 is SGHTA and CDR2 is FQGNSA in the germline V gene. DNA of the CDR3: TGTGCCAGCAGCTTTGGCAGGGAAGAGACCCAGTACTTC. Translated, it gives CASSFGREETQYF.

This clonotype appeared a few times. The chain employs TRBV30 and TRBJ2-5, with D perhaps matching TRBD2 (6 bases). Germline V gene lookup returns CDR1 GTSNPN and CDR2 SVGIG (reference sequence). This CDR3 has 18 residues. The V end was cut by 0 bases, the J end by 1 base, with 21 bases between. The chain's CDR3 is CAWSVSWLVASVQETQYF. Here the CDR3 DNA reads TGTGCCTGGAGTGTGTCATGGTTGGTAGCTAGCGTCCAAGAGACCCAGTACTTC.

This clonotype was recorded a few times. The V gene is TRBV20-1, the J gene TRBJ1-2, with D perhaps matching TRBD1 (6 bases). The CDR3 is 15 amino acids. The germline V and J ends were trimmed by 0 bases and 4 bases, with 15 bases remaining between them. Germline assignment: CDR1 DFQATT and CDR2 SNEGSKA (reference sequence). The CDR3, as DNA: TGCAGTGCTAGAGACGCCGGGACATTGTTCTATGGCTACACCTTC. Its protein is CSARDAGTLFYGYTF.

This chain uses TRBV2 with TRBJ2-4; no reliable D call. CDR3 length: 13 residues. Germline CDR1 is SNHLY and CDR2 is FYNNEI. Deletions cut 7 bases from V and 9 bases from J, with 16 bases between. This chain's CDR3 is CASIEFEGLIQYF. In DNA, the CDR3 is TGTGCCAGCATTGAGTTTGAAGGCCTCATTCAGTACTTC.

The gene calls are TRBV10-3 and TRBJ1-1; D unclear. The CDR3 sequence is 13 residues long. Germline V lookup: CDR1 ENHRY, CDR2 SYGVKD. Trimming stripped 7 bases from V and 1 base from J, with 10 bases between. The chain's CDR3 is CAINNQENTEAFF. In DNA, the CDR3 is TGTGCCATCAATAATCAGGAGAACACTGAAGCTTTCTTT.

The sample holds a few counts of this clonotype. The V gene is TRBV20-1, the J gene TRBJ1-6, with D possibly being TRBD1 (6 bases). The CDR3 is 12 residues long. Germline V gives CDR1 DFQATT, CDR2 SNEGSKA (reference sequence). The DNA for the CDR3 is TGCAGCGGGGGGCTGCAGAATTCACCCCTCCACTTT. Amino acids: CSGGLQNSPLHF.

This clonotype showed up just a few times. The chain employs TRBV6-5 and TRBJ1-3; 9 bases match TRBD1. CDR1 is MNHEY, CDR2 SVGAGI, per germline. The CDR3 runs 15 residues. Trimming took 6 bases from V and 7 from J; bases not matched to a gene: 10. CDR3 sequence (DNA): TGTGCCAGCAGATACACACTGACAGGGGGGAACACCATATATTTT. Translated, it gives CASRYTLTGGNTIYF.